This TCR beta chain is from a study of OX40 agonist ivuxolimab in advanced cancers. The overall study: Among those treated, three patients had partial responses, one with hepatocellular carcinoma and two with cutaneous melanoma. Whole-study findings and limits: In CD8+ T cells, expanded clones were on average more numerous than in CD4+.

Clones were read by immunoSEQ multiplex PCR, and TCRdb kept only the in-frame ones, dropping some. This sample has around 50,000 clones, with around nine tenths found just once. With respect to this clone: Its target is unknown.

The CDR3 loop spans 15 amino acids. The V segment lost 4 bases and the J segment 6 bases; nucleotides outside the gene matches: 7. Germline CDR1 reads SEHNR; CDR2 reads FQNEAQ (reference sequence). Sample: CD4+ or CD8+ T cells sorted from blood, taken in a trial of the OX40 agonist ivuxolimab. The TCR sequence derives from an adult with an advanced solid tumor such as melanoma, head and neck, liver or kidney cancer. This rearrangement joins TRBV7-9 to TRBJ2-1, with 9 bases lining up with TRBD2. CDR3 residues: CASSSVAGVSNEQFF. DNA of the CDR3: TGTGCCAGCAGCTCCGTAGCGGGAGTATCCAATGAGCAGTTCTTC. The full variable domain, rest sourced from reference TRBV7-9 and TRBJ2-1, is DTGVSQNPRHKITKRGQNVTFRCDPISEHNRLYWYRQTLGQGPEFLTYFQNEAQLEKSRLLSDRFSAERPKGSFSTLEIQRTEQGDSAMYLCASSSVAGVSNEQFFGPGTRLTVL.